The sequence of this T cell receptor (beta chain) was determined in a study of blood T cell repertoires in COVID-19. Whole-study context: The United States, Italy and Spain provided the acute and convalescent COVID-19 samples.

How the authors handled the data: Estimation of nucleated cell counts was performed using reference gene primer amplification. Measured with immunoSEQ multiplex PCR; TCRdb has only the in-frame clones, and not every one. From that table come the V and J calls and clone size; the DNA was used to work out D and trimming. The repertoire consists of a few hundred thousand clones, with around 80% occurring once and the leading ten covering about 1.5%. Only a few counts were recorded for this clone. This receptor was obtained from a woman aged 40 to 50 who had recovered from COVID-19. Material: peripheral blood.

CDR3 region: CASSSSTRGGISTGELFF. As DNA, the CDR3 is TGTGCCAGCAGCTCCTCCACGCGGGGGGGTATTAGCACCGGGGAGCTGTTTTTT. This chain links TRBV14 with TRBJ2-2, with 9 bases fitting TRBD2. The CDR3 covers 18 residues. From germline, CDR1 is SGHDN and CDR2 FVKESK. The V segment lost 5 bases and the J segment 4 bases; nucleotides outside the gene matches: 14.